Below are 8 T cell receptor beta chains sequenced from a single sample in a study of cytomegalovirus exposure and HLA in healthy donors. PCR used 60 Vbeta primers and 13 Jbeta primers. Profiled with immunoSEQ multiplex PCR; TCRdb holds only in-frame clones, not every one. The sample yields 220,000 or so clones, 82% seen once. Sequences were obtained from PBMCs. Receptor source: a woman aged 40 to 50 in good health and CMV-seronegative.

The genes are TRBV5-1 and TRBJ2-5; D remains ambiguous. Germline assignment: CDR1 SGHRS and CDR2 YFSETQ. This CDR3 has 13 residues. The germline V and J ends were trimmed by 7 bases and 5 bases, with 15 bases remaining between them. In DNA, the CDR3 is TGCGCCAGCGGCCAATCCGTTTTCGAGACCCAGTACTTC. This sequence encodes CASGQSVFETQYF.

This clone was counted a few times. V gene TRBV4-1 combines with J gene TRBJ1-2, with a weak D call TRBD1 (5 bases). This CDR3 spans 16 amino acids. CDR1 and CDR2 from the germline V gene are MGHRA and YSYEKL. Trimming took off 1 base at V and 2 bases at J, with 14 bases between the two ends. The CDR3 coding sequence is TGCGCCAGCAGCCAAGCCGCCGGGGGGGGGAACTATGGCTACACCTTC. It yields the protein CASSQAAGGGNYGYTF.

This CDR3 reads CASSARTPIVTDTQYF. Here the CDR3 DNA reads TGTGCCAGCAGTGCCCGGACACCAATTGTTACAGATACGCAGTATTTT. This chain connects TRBV6-6 to TRBJ2-3; perhaps TRBD1 as D (5 bases). From germline, CDR1 is MNHNY and CDR2 SVGAGI (reference sequence). V was trimmed by 5 bases and J by 3 bases, leaving 18 bases between them. The CDR3 contains 16 residues.

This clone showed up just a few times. CDR3 amino acids: CASSLGLAASYNEQFF. The CDR3 DNA sequence: TGCGCCAGCAGCTTAGGACTAGCGGCGTCCTACAATGAGCAGTTCTTC. V and J are TRBV5-1 and TRBJ2-1; 10 bases are shared with TRBD2. V was clipped by 2 bases and J by 1 base; unmatched bases: 3. This CDR3 comprises 16 residues. Germline values: CDR1 SGHRS, CDR2 YFSETQ.

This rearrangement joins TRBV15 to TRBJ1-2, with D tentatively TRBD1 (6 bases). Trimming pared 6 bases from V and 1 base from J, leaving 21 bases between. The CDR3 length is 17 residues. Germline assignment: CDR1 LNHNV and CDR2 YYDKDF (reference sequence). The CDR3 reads CATSPPPSTGFNYGYTF. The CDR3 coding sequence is TGTGCCACCAGTCCCCCCCCTTCGACAGGCTTTAACTATGGCTACACCTTC.

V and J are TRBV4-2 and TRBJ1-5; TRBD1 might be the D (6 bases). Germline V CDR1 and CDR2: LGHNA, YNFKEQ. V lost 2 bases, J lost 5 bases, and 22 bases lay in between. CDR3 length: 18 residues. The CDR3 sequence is CASSQRSARQGSHQPQHF. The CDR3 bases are TGTGCCAGCAGCCAAAGATCGGCCCGTCAGGGGAGTCATCAGCCCCAGCATTTT.

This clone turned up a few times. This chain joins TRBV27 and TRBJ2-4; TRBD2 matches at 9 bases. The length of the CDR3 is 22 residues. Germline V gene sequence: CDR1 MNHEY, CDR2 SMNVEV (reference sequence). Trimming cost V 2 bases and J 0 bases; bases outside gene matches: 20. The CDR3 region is CASSLRGGRAYSFEVAKNIQYF. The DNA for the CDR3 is TGTGCCAGCAGTTTACGTGGCGGGAGGGCCTACTCATTCGAAGTAGCCAAAAACATTCAGTACTTC.

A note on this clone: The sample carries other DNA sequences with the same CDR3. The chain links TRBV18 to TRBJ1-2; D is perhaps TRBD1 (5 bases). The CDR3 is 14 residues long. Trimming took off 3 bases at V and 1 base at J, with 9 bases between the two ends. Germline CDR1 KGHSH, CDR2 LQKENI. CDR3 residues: CASSPGQGNYGYTF. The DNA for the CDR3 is TGTGCCAGCTCACCGGGGCAGGGTAACTATGGCTACACCTTC.